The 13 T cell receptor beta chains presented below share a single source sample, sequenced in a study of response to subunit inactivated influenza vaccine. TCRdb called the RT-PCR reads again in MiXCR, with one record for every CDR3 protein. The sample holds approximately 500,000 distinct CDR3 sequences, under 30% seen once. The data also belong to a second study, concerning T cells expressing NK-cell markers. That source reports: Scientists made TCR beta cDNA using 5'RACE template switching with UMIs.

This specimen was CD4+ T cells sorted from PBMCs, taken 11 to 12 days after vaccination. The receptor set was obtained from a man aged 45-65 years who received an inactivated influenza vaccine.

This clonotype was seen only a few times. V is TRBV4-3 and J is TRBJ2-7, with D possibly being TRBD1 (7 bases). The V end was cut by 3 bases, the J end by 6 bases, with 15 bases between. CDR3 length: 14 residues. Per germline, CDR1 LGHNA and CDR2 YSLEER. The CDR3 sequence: CASSHTTGTLEQYF. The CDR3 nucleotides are TGCGCCAGCAGCCACACGACAGGGACTCTCGAGCAGTACTTC.

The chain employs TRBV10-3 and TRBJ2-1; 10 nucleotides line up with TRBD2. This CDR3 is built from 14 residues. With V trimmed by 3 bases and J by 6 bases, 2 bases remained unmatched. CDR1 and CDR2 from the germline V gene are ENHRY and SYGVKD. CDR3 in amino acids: CAISEAGGSNEQFF. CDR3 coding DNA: TGTGCCATCAGTGAAGCGGGGGGGTCCAATGAGCAGTTCTTC.

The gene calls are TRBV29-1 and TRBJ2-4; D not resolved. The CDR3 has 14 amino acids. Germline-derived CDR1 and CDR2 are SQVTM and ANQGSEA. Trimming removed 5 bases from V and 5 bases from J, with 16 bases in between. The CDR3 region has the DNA TGCAGCGTTTTTGATAGTGGCAGGCAAAACATTCAGTACTTC. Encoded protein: CSVFDSGRQNIQYF.

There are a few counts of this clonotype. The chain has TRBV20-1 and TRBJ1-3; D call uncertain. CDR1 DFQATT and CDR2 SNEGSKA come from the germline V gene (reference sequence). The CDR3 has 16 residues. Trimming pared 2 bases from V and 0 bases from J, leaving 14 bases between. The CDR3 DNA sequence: TGCAGTGCTAGAATTGGAGGGATCCGCTCTGGAAACACCATATATTTT. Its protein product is CSARIGGIRSGNTIYF.

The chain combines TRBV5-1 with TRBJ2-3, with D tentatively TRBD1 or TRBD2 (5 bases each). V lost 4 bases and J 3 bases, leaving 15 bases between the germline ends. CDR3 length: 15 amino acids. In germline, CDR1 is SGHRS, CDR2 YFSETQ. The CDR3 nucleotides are TGCGCCAGCAGCGAACGGGGAGAGGGGACAGATACGCAGTATTTT. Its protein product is CASSERGEGTDTQYF.

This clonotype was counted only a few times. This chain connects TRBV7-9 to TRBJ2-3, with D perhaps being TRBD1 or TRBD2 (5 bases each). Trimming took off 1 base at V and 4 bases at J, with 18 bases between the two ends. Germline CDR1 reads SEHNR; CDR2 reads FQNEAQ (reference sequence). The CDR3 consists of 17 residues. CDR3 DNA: TGTGCCAGCAGCTTAGTTGGCGCAGGGACGGGGCCAGATACGCAGTATTTT. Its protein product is CASSLVGAGTGPDTQYF.

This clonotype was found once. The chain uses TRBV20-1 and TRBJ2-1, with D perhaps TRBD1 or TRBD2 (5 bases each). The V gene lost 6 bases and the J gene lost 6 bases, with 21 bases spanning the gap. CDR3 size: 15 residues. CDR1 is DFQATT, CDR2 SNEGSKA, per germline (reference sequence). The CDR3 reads CSATTASRGSNEQFF. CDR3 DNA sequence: TGCAGTGCCACAACGGCGAGTCGGGGCTCCAATGAGCAGTTCTTC.

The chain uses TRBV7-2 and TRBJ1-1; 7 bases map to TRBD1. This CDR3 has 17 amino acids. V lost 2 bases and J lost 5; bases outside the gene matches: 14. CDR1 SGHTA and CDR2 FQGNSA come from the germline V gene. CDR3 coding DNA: TGTGCCAGCAGCTTAATGACAGGGCTCGCCTATGGGACTGAAGCTTTCTTT. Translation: CASSLMTGLAYGTEAFF.

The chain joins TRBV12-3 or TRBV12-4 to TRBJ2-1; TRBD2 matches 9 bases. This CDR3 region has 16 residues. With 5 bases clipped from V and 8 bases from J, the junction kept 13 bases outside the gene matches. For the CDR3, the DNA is TGTGCCAGCAGTACCCATCGTAGCGGGGGTGGGTATGAGCAGTTCTTC. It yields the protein CASSTHRSGGGYEQFF.

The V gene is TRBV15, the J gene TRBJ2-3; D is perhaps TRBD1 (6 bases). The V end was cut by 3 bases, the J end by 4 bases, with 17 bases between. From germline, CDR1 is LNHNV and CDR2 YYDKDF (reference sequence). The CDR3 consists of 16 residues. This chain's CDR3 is CATSRRTGGIADTQYF. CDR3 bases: TGTGCCACCAGCAGGAGAACTGGGGGCATCGCAGATACGCAGTATTTT.

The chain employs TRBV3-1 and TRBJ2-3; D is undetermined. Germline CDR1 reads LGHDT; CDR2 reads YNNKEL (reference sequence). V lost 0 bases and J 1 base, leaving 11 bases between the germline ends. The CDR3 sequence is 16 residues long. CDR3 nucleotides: TGTGCCAGCAGCCAAGAAATATCCCTTCGCACAGATACGCAGTATTTT. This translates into CASSQEISLRTDTQYF.

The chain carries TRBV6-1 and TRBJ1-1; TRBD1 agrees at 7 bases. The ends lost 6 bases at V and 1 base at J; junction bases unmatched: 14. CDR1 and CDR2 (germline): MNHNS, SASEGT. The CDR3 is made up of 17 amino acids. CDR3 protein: CASSLRGTAGTNTEAFF. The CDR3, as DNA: TGTGCCAGCAGCCTCAGGGGGACGGCGGGGACGAACACTGAAGCTTTCTTT.

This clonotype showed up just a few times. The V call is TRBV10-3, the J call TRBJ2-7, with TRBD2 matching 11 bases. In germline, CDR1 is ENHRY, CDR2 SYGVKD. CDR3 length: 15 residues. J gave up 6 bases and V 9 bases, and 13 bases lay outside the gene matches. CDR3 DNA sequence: TGTGCCATAAAGGTGGCACTAGCGGGAGCTGGCGAGCAGTACTTC. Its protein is CAIKVALAGAGEQYF.